The 22 T cell receptor beta chains below come from one sample, sequenced in a study of shared clonotypes between healthy human individuals. Data came from immunoSEQ multiplex PCR; TCRdb stores just in-frame clones and leaves some out. The sample holds a few million clones, approximately 93% seen once. The sample comprised naive CD4+ T cells from PBMCs. Subset indicated: CD45RA+ positively selected. These receptors were collected from a young man in good health. Some clones in this sample may be carry-over from other donors' samples.

This clone was seen a single time. This same CDR3 is encoded by further DNA sequences in the sample. This sequence joins TRBV28 and TRBJ1-5; maybe TRBD1 (5 bases). Trimming took off 3 bases at V and 2 bases at J, with 11 bases between the two ends. The CDR3 has 15 residues. The germline CDR1 and CDR2 sequences are MDHEN and SYDVKM. The CDR3 spells CASSLGGIGNQPQHF. DNA of the CDR3: TGTGCCAGCAGTTTGGGGGGTATCGGCAATCAGCCCCAGCATTTT.

V is TRBV21-1 and J is TRBJ2-1; the D call of TRBD2 is as the table states it, not checked on the DNA. TRBV21-1 is given as a pseudogene. The CDR3 is made up of 17 amino acids. The CDR3 is CASKRKGSGLLSAEQFF. The CDR3 DNA sequence: TGTGCCAGCAAACGGAAAGGGAGCGGACTCCTGAGCGCTGAGCAGTTCTTC.

This chain links TRBV7-8 with TRBJ2-1; D ambiguous. The CDR3 has 14 amino acids. Per germline, CDR1 SGHVS and CDR2 FQNEAQ. Trimming stripped 5 bases from V and 7 bases from J, with 15 bases between. CDR3 protein: CASSRMSALNEQFF. The CDR3 nucleotides are TGTGCCAGCAGCCGTATGTCGGCACTAAATGAGCAGTTCTTC. Supplemented by reference TRBV7-8 and TRBJ2-1, the full variable domain reads GAGVSQSPRYKVAKRGQDVALRCDPISGHVSLFWYQQALGQGPEFLTYFQNEAQLDKSGLPSDRFFAERPEGSVSTLKIQRTQQEDSAVYLCASSRMSALNEQFFGPGTRLTVL.

This rearrangement joins TRBV5-1 to TRBJ1-1; 9 bases are a match to TRBD1. The CDR3 runs to 14 residues. Germline V gene lookup returns CDR1 SGHRS and CDR2 YFSETQ. J gave up 8 bases and V 5 bases, and 10 bases lay outside the gene matches. The CDR3 protein is CASSIGTGQMEAFF. CDR3 DNA sequence: TGCGCCAGCAGTATAGGGACAGGGCAAATGGAAGCTTTCTTT. The full variable domain, rest sourced from reference TRBV5-1 and TRBJ1-1, is KAGVTQTPRYLIKTRGQQVTLSCSPISGHRSVSWYQQTPGQGLQFLFEYFSETQRNKGNFPGRFSGRQFSNSRSEMNVSTLELGDSALYLCASSIGTGQMEAFFGQGTRLTVV.

The CDR3 protein is CASSGLAGLNEQYF. The DNA for the CDR3 is TGTGCCAGTTCCGGACTAGCGGGACTCAACGAGCAGTACTTC. The V call is TRBV18, the J call TRBJ2-7, with 12 bases fitting TRBD2. CDR1 and CDR2 from the germline V gene are KGHSH and LQKENI. CDR3 length equals 14 residues. V shed 9 bases, J shed 5 bases, and the junction held 8 bases outside the gene matches. The whole variable domain, filled in from reference TRBV18 and TRBJ2-7, reads NAGVMQNPRHLVRRRGQEARLRCSPMKGHSHVYWYRQLPEEGLKFMVYLQKENIIDESGMPKERFSAEFPKEGPSILRIQQVVRGDSAAYFCASSGLAGLNEQYFGPGTRLTVT.

The chain employs TRBV28 and TRBJ2-3, with a tentative D call TRBD2 (7 bases). V was pared by 6 bases and J by 2 bases, with 15 bases between. The CDR3 extends over 15 amino acids. Looked up from germline, CDR1 is MDHEN and CDR2 is SYDVKM. This CDR3 reads CASRRGGAITDTQYF. The DNA for the CDR3 is TGTGCCAGCAGGAGGGGGGGGGCTATCACAGATACGCAGTATTTT.

The V gene is TRBV5-8, the J gene TRBJ1-5, with D possibly matching TRBD1 (6 bases). The CDR3 sequence is 15 residues long. V was shortened by 4 bases and J by 8 bases, with 19 bases between the two germline ends. Germline V gene data show CDR1 as SGHTS and CDR2 as YDEGEE. CDR3 DNA: TGTGCCAGCAGCCCGATAACGGGGGGGCCTGAGCCCCAGCATTTT. Protein: CASSPITGGPEPQHF.

The chain joins TRBV5-1 to TRBJ2-1, with TRBD1 matching over 9 bases. The ends lost 0 bases at V and 6 bases at J; junction bases unmatched: 7. Germline-derived CDR1 and CDR2 are SGHRS and YFSETQ. This CDR3 comprises 16 residues. CDR3 protein: CASSLADRGIRNEQFF. The CDR3 region has the DNA TGCGCCAGCAGCTTGGCGGACAGGGGTATTCGCAATGAGCAGTTCTTC.

This CDR3 reads CASSTLYTQYF. The CDR3 DNA follows: TGTGCCAGCAGCACCCTGTATACGCAGTATTTT. This chain joins TRBV5-8 and TRBJ2-3; D gene uncertain. Germline V lookup: CDR1 SGHTS, CDR2 YDEGEE. Trimming shortened V by 4 bases and J by 7 bases, and 7 bases separated the two germline ends. The CDR3 length is 11 residues.

V is TRBV9 and J is TRBJ1-5; 10 positions agree with TRBD1. The CDR3 contains 15 residues. Trimming at V came to 2 bases and at J to 3 bases, leaving 2 bases not matched to a gene. The V gene's germline CDR1 is SGDLS and CDR2 YYNGEE. As DNA, the CDR3 is TGTGCCAGCAGCGTTGGGACAGGGGACAATCAGCCCCAGCATTTT. It specifies CASSVGTGDNQPQHF.

CDR3 loop: CASSWDLTPRDTQYF. The DNA of the CDR3 is TGTGCCAGCAGCTGGGACCTAACCCCTAGAGATACGCAGTATTTT. J is TRBJ2-3 and V is TRBV7-2; D possibly matches TRBD1 or TRBD2 (5 bases each). The CDR3 extends over 15 amino acids. Trimming cost V 4 bases and J 5 bases, with 16 bases left between them. Germline V gene sequence: CDR1 SGHTA, CDR2 FQGNSA.

The chain recombines TRBV9 with TRBJ2-1; 10 positions agree with TRBD1. Looked up from germline, CDR1 is SGDLS and CDR2 is YYNGEE. Unmatched junction bases numbered 2, after V lost 3 bases and J lost 2 bases. The CDR3 length is 15 residues. CDR3 sequence reads: CASSADRGTYNEQFF. CDR3 sequence (DNA): TGTGCCAGCAGCGCGGACAGGGGGACCTACAATGAGCAGTTCTTC.

On this clone itself: Other DNA sequences from this sample encode an identical CDR3 as well. The chain uses TRBV9 and TRBJ1-4; D remains ambiguous. Trimming removed 0 bases at V and 1 base at J, with 4 bases between. Germline V gene data show CDR1 as SGDLS and CDR2 as YYNGEE. The CDR3 runs to 14 residues. The CDR3 reads CASSVGGTNEKLFF. CDR3 sequence (DNA): TGTGCCAGCAGCGTAGGGGGAACTAATGAAAAACTGTTTTTT.

The gene calls are TRBV2 and TRBJ1-4; D is perhaps TRBD1 (5 bases). The germline V gene encodes CDR1 SNHLY and CDR2 FYNNEI. V lost 6 bases, J lost 5 bases, and 16 bases lay in between. The CDR3 is made up of 15 amino acids. As DNA, the CDR3 is TGTGCCAGCAGGTACCGGGACGGTGGGAATGAAAAACTGTTTTTT. The encoded protein is CASRYRDGGNEKLFF.

This clone appeared once. The chain joins TRBV5-4 to TRBJ1-2; 8 nucleotides line up with TRBD1. This CDR3 is 13 amino acids long. Germline V gene lookup returns CDR1 SGHNT and CDR2 YYREEE (reference sequence). The V segment lost 6 bases and the J segment 5 bases; nucleotides outside the gene matches: 6. In DNA, the CDR3 is TGTGCCAGCACCCTAACAGGGGGATATGGCTACACCTTC. Its translation is CASTLTGGYGYTF. Combining the CDR3 with reference TRBV5-4 and TRBJ1-2 gives the whole variable domain ETGVTQSPTHLIKTRGQQVTLRCSSQSGHNTVSWYQQALGQGPQFIFQYYREEENGRGNFPPRFSGLQFPNYSSELNVNALELDDSALYLCASTLTGGYGYTFGSGTRLTVV.

This chain links TRBV9 with TRBJ2-1, with 10 bases fitting TRBD1. V trimming: 1 base; J trimming: 8 bases; junction bases outside the gene matches: 18. This CDR3 contains 19 residues. Germline V CDR1 and CDR2: SGDLS, YYNGEE. The CDR3 protein is CASSVSGVVSGQGRYEQFF. In DNA, the CDR3 is TGTGCCAGCAGCGTAAGCGGAGTGGTTTCGGGACAGGGGAGATATGAGCAGTTCTTC.

With regard to this clone: The same CDR3 can be traced to other DNA sequences in this sample. The gene calls are TRBV5-1 and TRBJ1-2, with D hard to call. The CDR3 contains 14 residues. Germline V CDR1 and CDR2: SGHRS, YFSETQ. Trimming removed 0 bases from V and 0 bases from J, with 6 bases in between. CDR3 region: CASSLGPANYGYTF. DNA for the CDR3: TGCGCCAGCAGCTTGGGGCCAGCTAACTATGGCTACACCTTC. Drawing the rest from reference TRBV5-1 and TRBJ1-2, the complete variable domain is KAGVTQTPRYLIKTRGQQVTLSCSPISGHRSVSWYQQTPGQGLQFLFEYFSETQRNKGNFPGRFSGRQFSNSRSEMNVSTLELGDSALYLCASSLGPANYGYTFGSGTRLTVV.

This chain uses TRBV6-1 with TRBJ1-5; the D is unclear. CDR3 size: 16 residues. V was cut by 2 bases and J by 2 bases, with 13 bases left in between. Germline lookup yields CDR1 MNHNS and CDR2 SASEGT. The CDR3 here is CASSELGPRGNQPQHF. The CDR3, as DNA: TGTGCCAGCAGTGAACTTGGGCCGAGGGGCAATCAGCCCCAGCATTTT.

As concerns this clone: This same CDR3 is encoded by further DNA sequences in the sample. The V and J genes are TRBV9 and TRBJ2-1; D remains ambiguous. The length of the CDR3 is 13 residues. Between the trimmed V and J ends, which lost 2 bases and 4 bases, there was a span of 7 bases. Germline CDR1 SGDLS, CDR2 YYNGEE. CDR3 coding DNA: TGTGCCAGCAGCGTCCTAGATTACAATGAGCAGTTCTTC. It is translated as CASSVLDYNEQFF.

This chain connects TRBV6-1 to TRBJ1-5; D remains unclear. Deletions cut 6 bases from V and 0 bases from J, with 12 bases between. CDR1 is MNHNS and CDR2 is SASEGT in the germline V gene. This CDR3 has 15 amino acids. The DNA of the CDR3 is TGTGCCAGCAGGATATCACGGTATAGCAATCAGCCCCAGCATTTT. Amino acid sequence: CASRISRYSNQPQHF.

CDR3 bases: TGTGCCAGCAGCTGGACCGGGACTAGCGGGAGCCCAGATACGCAGTATTTT. It specifies CASSWTGTSGSPDTQYF. The chain links TRBV7-3 to TRBJ2-3; 14 bases map to TRBD2. J lost 4 bases, V lost 4 bases, and 7 bases had no gene match. The CDR3 covers 17 residues. Germline CDR1 reads SGHTA; CDR2 reads FQGTGA.

The gene calls are TRBV27 and TRBJ2-7, with D maybe TRBD1 (5 bases). This CDR3 comprises 13 residues. Germline V gives CDR1 MNHEY, CDR2 SMNVEV (reference sequence). V was cut by 2 bases and J by 3 bases, with 8 bases left in between. DNA for the CDR3: TGTGCCAGCAGTTTACAGGGCCACTACGAGCAGTACTTC. This sequence encodes CASSLQGHYEQYF.